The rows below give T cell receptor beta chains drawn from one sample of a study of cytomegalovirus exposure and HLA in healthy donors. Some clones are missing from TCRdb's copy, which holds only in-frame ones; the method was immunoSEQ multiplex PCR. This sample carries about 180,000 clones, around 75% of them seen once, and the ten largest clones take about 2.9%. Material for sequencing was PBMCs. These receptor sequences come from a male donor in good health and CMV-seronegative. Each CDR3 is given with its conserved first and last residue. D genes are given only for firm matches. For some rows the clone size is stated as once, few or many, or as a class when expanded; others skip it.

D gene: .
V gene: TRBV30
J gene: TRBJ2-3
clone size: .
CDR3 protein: CAWSLSTDTQYF
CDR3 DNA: TGTGCCTGGAGTCTCAGCACAGATACGCAGTATTTT

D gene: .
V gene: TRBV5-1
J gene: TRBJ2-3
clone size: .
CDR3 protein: CASSLSDTDTQYF
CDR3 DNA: TGCGCCAGCAGCTTGAGCGACACAGATACGCAGTATTTT

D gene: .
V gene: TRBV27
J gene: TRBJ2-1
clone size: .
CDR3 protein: CASSSNYNEQFF
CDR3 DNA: TGTGCCAGCAGTTCAAACTACAATGAGCAGTTCTTC

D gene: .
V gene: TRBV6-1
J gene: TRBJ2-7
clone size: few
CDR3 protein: CASSEAGRGTSYEQYF
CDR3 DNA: TGTGCCAGCAGTGAAGCGGGAAGGGGCACCTCCTACGAGCAGTACTTC

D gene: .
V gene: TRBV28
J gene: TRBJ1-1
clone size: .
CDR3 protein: CASSIGQNPMNTEAFF
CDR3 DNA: TGTGCCAGCAGCATCGGACAGAACCCAATGAACACTGAAGCTTTCTTT

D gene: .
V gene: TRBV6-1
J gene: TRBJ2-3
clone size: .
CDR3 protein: CASGQSIFGTDTQYF
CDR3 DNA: TGTGCCAGCGGACAGAGCATATTTGGCACAGATACGCAGTATTTT

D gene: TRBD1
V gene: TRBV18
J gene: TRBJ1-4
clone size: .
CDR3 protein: CASSPPDRGEKLFF
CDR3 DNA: TGTGCCAGCTCACCACCTGACAGGGGTGAAAAACTGTTTTTT

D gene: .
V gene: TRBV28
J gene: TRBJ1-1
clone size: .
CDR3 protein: CALIAGSRNTEAFF
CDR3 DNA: TGTGCCTTAATTGCGGGAAGTCGTAACACTGAAGCTTTCTTT

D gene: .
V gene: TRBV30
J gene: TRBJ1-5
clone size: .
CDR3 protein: CAWSGSGNQPQHF
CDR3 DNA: TGTGCCTGGAGTGGAAGCGGCAATCAGCCCCAGCATTTT

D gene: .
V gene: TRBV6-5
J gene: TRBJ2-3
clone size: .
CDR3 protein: CASSYKGVLSDTQYF
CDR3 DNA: TGTGCCAGCAGTTACAAGGGAGTACTCTCGGATACGCAGTATTTT

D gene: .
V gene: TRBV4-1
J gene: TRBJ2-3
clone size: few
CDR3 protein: CASSPLGGGTSTDTQYF
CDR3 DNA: TGCGCCAGCAGCCCCCTGGGGGGGGGCACTAGCACAGATACGCAGTATTTT